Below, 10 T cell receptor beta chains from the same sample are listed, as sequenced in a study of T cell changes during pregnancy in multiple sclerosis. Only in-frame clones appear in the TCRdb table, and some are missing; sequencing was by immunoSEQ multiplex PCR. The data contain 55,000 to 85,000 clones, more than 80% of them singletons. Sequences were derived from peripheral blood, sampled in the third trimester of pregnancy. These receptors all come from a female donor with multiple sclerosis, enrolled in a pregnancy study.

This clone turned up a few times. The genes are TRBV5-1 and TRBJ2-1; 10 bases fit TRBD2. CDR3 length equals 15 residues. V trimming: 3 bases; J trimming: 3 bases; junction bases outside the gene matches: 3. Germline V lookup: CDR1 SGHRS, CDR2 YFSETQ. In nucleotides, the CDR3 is TGCGCCAGCAGCTCCGGGACTAGCGACTACAATGAGCAGTTCTTC. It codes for CASSSGTSDYNEQFF. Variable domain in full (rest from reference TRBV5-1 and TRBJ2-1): KAGVTQTPRYLIKTRGQQVTLSCSPISGHRSVSWYQQTPGQGLQFLFEYFSETQRNKGNFPGRFSGRQFSNSRSEMNVSTLELGDSALYLCASSSGTSDYNEQFFGPGTRLTVL.

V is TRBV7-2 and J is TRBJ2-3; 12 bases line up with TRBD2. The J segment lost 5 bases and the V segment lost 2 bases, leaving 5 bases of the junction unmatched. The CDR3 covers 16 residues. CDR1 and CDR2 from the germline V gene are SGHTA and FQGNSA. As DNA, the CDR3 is TGTGCCAGCAGCTTATCACTAGCGGGAGGTGTAGATACGCAGTATTTT. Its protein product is CASSLSLAGGVDTQYF. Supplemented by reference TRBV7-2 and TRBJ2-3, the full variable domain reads GAGVSQSPSNKVTEKGKDVELRCDPISGHTALYWYRQSLGQGLEFLIYFQGNSAPDKSGLPSDRFSAERTGGSVSTLTIQRTQQEDSAVYLCASSLSLAGGVDTQYFGPGTRLTVL.

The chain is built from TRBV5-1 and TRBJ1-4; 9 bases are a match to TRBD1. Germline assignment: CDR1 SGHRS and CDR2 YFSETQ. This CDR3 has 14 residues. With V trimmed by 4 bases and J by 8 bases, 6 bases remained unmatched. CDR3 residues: CASSPGQGKEKLFF. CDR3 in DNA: TGCGCCAGCAGCCCGGGACAGGGAAAAGAAAAACTGTTTTTT. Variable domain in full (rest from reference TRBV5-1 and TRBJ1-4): KAGVTQTPRYLIKTRGQQVTLSCSPISGHRSVSWYQQTPGQGLQFLFEYFSETQRNKGNFPGRFSGRQFSNSRSEMNVSTLELGDSALYLCASSPGQGKEKLFFGSGTQLSVL.

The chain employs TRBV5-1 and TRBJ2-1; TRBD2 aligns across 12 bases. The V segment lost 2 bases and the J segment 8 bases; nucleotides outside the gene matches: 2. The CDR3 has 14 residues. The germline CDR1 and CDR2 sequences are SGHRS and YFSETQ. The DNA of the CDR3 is TGCGCCAGCAGCTTCACTAGCGGGAGGTATGAGCAGTTCTTC. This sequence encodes CASSFTSGRYEQFF.

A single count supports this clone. Here the CDR3 reads CASSLGTTIREQYF. CDR3 coding DNA: TGTGCCAGCAGTTTGGGGACTACCATACGTGAGCAGTACTTC. The V and J genes are TRBV28 and TRBJ2-7, with 7 bases that match TRBD2. CDR3 length equals 14 residues. Germline CDR1 MDHEN, CDR2 SYDVKM. The J segment lost 7 bases and the V segment lost 3 bases, leaving 9 bases of the junction unmatched.

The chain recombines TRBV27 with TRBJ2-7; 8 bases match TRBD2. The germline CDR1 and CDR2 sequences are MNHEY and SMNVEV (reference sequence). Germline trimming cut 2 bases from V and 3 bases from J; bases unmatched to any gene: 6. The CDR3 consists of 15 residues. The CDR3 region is CASSLRGLGSYEQYF. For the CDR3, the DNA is TGTGCCAGCAGTTTACGGGGACTAGGAAGCTACGAGCAGTACTTC.

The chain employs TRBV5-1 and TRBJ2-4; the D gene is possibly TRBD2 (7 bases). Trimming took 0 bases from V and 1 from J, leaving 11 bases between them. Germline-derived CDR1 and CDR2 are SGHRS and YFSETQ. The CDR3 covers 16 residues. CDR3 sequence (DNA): TGCGCCAGCAGCTTGGGCGGGGGCAATGCCAAAAACATTCAGTACTTC. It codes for CASSLGGGNAKNIQYF.

CDR3: CAFRAGESEQYF. In DNA, the CDR3 is TGCGCCTTTCGGGCGGGGGAAAGCGAGCAGTACTTC. The chain carries TRBV23-1 and TRBJ2-7; 7 positions match TRBD2. TRBV23-1 is assigned to the ORF class and has an uncertain function. The CDR3 consists of 12 residues. V dropped 11 bases and J dropped 6; count of bases not matched to a gene: 10.

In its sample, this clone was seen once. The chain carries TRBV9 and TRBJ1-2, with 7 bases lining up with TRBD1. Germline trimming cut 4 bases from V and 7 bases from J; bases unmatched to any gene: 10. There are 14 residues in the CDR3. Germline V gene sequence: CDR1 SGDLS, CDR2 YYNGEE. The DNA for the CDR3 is TGTGCCAGCAGCACAGGGGAGAGGACAGGTGGCTACACCTTC. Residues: CASSTGERTGGYTF.

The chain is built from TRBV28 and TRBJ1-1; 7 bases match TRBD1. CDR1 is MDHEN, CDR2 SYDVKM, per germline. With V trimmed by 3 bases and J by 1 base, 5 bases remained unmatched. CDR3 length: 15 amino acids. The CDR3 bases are TGTGCCAGCAGTTTCCCGCGGACAGGGAACACTGAAGCTTTCTTT. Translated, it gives CASSFPRTGNTEAFF.